What follows are 2 T cell receptor beta chains derived from one specimen sequenced in a study of identical twins. TCRdb fed the 5' RACE reads into MiXCR, producing one record per CDR3 protein. Found here are around 290,000 distinct CDR3 sequences, roughly 9% of them singletons; the top ten hold around 7.1%. The same data also went into a second study, on yellow fever vaccine responses in identical twins.

Sequenced material: CD8+ T cells sorted from blood. All receptors derive from a woman aged 18-29 years in good health.

The genes are TRBV19 and TRBJ2-5; the D gene is possibly TRBD1 (6 bases). Trimming stripped 9 bases from V and 2 bases from J, with 13 bases between. This CDR3 comprises 13 residues. Germline CDR1 reads LNHDA; CDR2 reads SQIVND (reference sequence). CDR3 coding DNA: TGTGCCAGCAGGGGACCGCTTCAAGAGACCCAGTACTTC. Translating gives CASRGPLQETQYF. Together with reference TRBV19 and TRBJ2-5, the CDR3 gives the full variable domain: DGGITQSPKYLFRKEGQNVTLSCEQNLNHDAMYWYRQDPGQGLRLIYYSQIVNDFQKGDIAEGYSVSREKKESFPLTVTSAQKNPTAFYLCASRGPLQETQYFGPGTRLLVL.

This clonotype was seen only a few times. As DNA, the CDR3 is TGCAGTGCTAGAGACTTGCGGGGGAACCCCTACGAGCAGTACTTC. Translation: CSARDLRGNPYEQYF. The chain couples TRBV20-1 to TRBJ2-7; the match to TRBD2 covers 7 bases. V lost 0 bases, J lost 2 bases, and 7 bases stayed unmatched. Looked up from germline, CDR1 is DFQATT and CDR2 is SNEGSKA (reference sequence). This CDR3 comprises 15 residues.